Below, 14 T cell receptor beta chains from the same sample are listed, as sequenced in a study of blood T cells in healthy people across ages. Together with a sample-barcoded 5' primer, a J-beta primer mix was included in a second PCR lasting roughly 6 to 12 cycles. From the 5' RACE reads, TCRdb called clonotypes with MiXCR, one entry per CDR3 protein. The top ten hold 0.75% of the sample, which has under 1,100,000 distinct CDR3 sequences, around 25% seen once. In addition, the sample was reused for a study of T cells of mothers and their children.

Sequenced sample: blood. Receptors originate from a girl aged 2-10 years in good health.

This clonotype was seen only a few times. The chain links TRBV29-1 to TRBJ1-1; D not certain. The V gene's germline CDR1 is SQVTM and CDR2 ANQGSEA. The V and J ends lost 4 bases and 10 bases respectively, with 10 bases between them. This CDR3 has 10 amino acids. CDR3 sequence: CSVGYLGAFF. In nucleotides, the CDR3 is TGCAGCGTTGGCTATCTCGGAGCTTTCTTT.

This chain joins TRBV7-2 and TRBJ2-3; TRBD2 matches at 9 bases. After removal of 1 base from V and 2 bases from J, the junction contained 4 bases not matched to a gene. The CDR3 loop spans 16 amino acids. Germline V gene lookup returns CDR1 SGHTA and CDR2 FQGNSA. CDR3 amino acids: CASSLVAGAYTDTQYF. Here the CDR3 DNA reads TGTGCCAGCAGCTTAGTAGCGGGGGCTTACACAGATACGCAGTATTTT.

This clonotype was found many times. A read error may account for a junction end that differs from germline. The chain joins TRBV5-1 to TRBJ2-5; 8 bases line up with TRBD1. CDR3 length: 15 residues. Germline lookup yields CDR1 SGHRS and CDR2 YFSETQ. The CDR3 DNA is TGCGCCAGCACCTTGACAGGGGCGAGTCAAGAGACCCAGTACTTC. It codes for CASTLTGASQETQYF.

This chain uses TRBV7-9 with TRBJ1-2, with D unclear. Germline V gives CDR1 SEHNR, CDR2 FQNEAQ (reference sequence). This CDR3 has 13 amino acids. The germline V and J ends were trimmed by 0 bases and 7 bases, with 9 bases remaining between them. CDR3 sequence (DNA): TGTGCCAGCAGCTTAGCGAATATGCTTGGCTACACCTTC. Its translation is CASSLANMLGYTF.

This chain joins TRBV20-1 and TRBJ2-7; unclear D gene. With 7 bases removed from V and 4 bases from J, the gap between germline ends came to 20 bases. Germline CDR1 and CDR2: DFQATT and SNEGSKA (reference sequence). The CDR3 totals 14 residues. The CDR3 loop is CSVILRATKYEQYF. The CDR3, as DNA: TGCAGTGTTATACTCCGTGCAACCAAGTACGAGCAGTACTTC.

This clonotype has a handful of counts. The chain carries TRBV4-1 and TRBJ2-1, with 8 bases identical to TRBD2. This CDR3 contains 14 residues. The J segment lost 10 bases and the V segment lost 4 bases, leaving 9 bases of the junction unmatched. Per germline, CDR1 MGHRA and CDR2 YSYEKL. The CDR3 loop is CASSLAVVAGEQFF. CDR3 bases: TGCGCCAGCAGCCTCGCTGTGGTAGCGGGAGAGCAGTTCTTC.

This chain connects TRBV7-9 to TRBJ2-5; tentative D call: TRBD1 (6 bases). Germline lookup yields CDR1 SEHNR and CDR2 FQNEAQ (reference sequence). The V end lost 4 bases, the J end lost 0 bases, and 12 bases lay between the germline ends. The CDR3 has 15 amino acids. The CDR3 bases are TGTGCCAGCAGCTCAGGGGCTCTGTACCAAGAGACCCAGTACTTC. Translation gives CASSSGALYQETQYF.

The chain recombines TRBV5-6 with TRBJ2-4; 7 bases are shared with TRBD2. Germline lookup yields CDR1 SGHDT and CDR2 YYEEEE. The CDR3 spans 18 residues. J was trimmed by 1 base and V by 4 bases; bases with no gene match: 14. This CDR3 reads CASSHVVKGGRAKNIQYF. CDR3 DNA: TGTGCCAGCAGCCATGTGGTCAAGGGAGGGAGGGCCAAAAACATTCAGTACTTC.

The DNA for the CDR3 is TGTGCCAGCAGCCCCTGGACTAGACCTGATGAGACCCAGTACTTC. It yields the protein CASSPWTRPDETQYF. The J gene is TRBJ2-5, the V gene TRBV3-1; 7 nucleotides line up with TRBD2. The V segment lost 4 bases and the J segment 5 bases; nucleotides outside the gene matches: 10. Germline V lookup: CDR1 LGHDT, CDR2 YNNKEL (reference sequence). The CDR3 runs 15 residues.

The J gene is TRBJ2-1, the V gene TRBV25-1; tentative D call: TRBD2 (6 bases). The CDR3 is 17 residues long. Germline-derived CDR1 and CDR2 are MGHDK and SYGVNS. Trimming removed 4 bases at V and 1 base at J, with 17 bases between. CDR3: CASSGTLERESYNEQFF. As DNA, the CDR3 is TGTGCCAGCAGTGGAACCCTCGAACGGGAGTCCTACAATGAGCAGTTCTTC. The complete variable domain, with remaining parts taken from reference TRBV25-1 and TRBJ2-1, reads EADIYQTPRYLVIGTGKKITLECSQTMGHDKMYWYQQDPGMELHLIHYSYGVNSTEKGDLSSESTVSRIRTEHFPLTLESARPSHTSQYLCASSGTLERESYNEQFFGPGTRLTVL.

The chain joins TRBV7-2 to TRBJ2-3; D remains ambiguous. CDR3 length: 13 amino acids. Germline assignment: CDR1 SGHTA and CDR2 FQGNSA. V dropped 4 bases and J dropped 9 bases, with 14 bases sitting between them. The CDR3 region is CASSSPLIRTQYF. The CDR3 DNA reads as TGTGCCAGCAGCTCTCCCTTAATTAGGACGCAGTATTTT.

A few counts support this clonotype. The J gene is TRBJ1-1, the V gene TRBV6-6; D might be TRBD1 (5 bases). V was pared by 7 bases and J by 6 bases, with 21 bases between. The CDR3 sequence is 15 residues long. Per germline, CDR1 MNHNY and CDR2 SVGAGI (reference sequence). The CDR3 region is CASTRWGVSGAEAFF. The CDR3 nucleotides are TGTGCCAGCACTCGCTGGGGGGTATCGGGCGCTGAAGCTTTCTTT.

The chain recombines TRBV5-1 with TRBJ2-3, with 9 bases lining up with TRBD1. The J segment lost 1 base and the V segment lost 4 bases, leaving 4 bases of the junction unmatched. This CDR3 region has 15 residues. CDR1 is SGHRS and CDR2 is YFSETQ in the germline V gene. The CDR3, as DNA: TGCGCCAGCAGCACCCGGACAGGGGGCACAGATACGCAGTATTTT. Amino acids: CASSTRTGGTDTQYF.

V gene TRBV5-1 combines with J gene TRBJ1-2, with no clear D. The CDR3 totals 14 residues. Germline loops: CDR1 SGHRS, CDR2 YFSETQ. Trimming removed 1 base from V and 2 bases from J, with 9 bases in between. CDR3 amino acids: CASSLSLTNYGYTF. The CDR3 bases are TGCGCCAGCAGCTTGTCGTTAACAAACTATGGCTACACCTTC.